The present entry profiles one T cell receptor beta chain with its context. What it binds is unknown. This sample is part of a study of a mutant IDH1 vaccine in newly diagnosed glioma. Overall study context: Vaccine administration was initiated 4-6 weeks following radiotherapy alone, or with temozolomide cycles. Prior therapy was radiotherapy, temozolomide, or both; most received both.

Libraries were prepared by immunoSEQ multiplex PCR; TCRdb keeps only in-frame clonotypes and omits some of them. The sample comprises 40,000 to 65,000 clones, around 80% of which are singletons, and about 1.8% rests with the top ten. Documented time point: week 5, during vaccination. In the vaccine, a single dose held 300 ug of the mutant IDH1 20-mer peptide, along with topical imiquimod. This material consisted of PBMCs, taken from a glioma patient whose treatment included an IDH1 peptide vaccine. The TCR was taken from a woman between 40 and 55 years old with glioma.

CDR3 in amino acids: CASGSGGPGRNTEAFF. The CDR3 DNA reads as TGTGCCAGCGGGAGTGGGGGTCCGGGTCGGAACACTGAAGCTTTCTTT. The chain has TRBV27 and TRBJ1-1; maybe TRBD1 (5 bases). The CDR3 loop spans 16 amino acids. CDR1 and CDR2 (germline): MNHEY, SMNVEV (reference sequence). The ends were cut back, 8 bases at V and 1 base at J, with 20 bases in the middle.